Below are 12 T cell receptor beta chains sequenced from a single sample in a study of molecular identifiers for immune sequencing clone quantification. TCRdb reprocessed the PCR reads with MiXCR, giving one entry per CDR3 protein. The sample holds a few hundred thousand distinct CDR3 sequences, 24% seen once. The sample consisted of naive CD8+ T cells from blood, with Jurkat cell RNA spiked in. Subset given: FACS-sorted CD8+CD4-CCR7+CD45RA+ naive T cells. These receptors were taken from a human donor in good health. Some libraries in this study had Jurkat cell RNA spiked in.

At least ten counts were recorded for this clonotype. The chain joins TRBV28 to TRBJ1-5; no clear D gene. The CDR3 consists of 14 residues. In germline, CDR1 is MDHEN, CDR2 SYDVKM. Trimming removed 5 bases at V and 7 bases at J, with 15 bases between. CDR3: CASSPNSYRQPQHF. Here the CDR3 DNA reads TGTGCCAGCAGTCCTAATTCATATCGGCAGCCCCAGCATTTT.

This clonotype was seen a handful of times. This chain uses TRBV20-1 with TRBJ2-5, with 11 positions matching TRBD2. The CDR3 has 18 residues. CDR1 is DFQATT, CDR2 SNEGSKA, per germline (reference sequence). V was clipped by 1 base and J by 2 bases; unmatched bases: 12. CDR3 nucleotides: TGCAGTGCTAGAGGGGAGGCTAGCGGGGGGTCCCTACAAGAGACCCAGTACTTC. As protein: CSARGEASGGSLQETQYF.

The genes are TRBV27 and TRBJ1-5; D is unclear. Trimming shortened V by 5 bases and J by 2 bases, and 22 bases separated the two germline ends. Germline V gives CDR1 MNHEY, CDR2 SMNVEV (reference sequence). This CDR3 spans 18 amino acids. The CDR3: CASSPILIINMGNQPQHF. The CDR3 DNA reads as TGTGCCAGCAGTCCCATCCTCATTATAAACATGGGCAATCAGCCCCAGCATTTT.

This clonotype was recorded a few times. The J gene is TRBJ1-4, the V gene TRBV7-6, with a possible D match to TRBD1 (5 bases). The CDR3 runs to 14 residues. Looked up from germline, CDR1 is SGHVS and CDR2 is FNYEAQ. V was shortened by 3 bases and J by 5 bases, with 10 bases between the two germline ends. In nucleotides, the CDR3 is TGTGCCAGCAGCTTTTCGGGGCCGAATGAAAAACTGTTTTTT. Translated: CASSFSGPNEKLFF.

The table lists this clonotype with many counts. This chain connects TRBV2 to TRBJ1-4; D not certain. The CDR3 runs 19 residues. Trimming took off 3 bases at V and 8 bases at J, with 28 bases between the two ends. Germline-derived CDR1 and CDR2 are SNHLY and FYNNEI. The DNA of the CDR3 is TGTGCCAGCAGTGATTGGTTTCCGGCCGAGAGGCTAAGCAACGAAAAACTGTTTTTT. It codes for CASSDWFPAERLSNEKLFF.

The V call is TRBV19, the J call TRBJ1-1, with D unresolved. The CDR3 consists of 13 residues. Trimming left V 4 bases short and J 6 bases short, with 12 bases between. The germline CDR1 and CDR2 sequences are LNHDA and SQIVND (reference sequence). CDR3 region: CASSNTPGSEAFF. CDR3 nucleotide sequence: TGTGCCAGTAGTAACACCCCAGGCTCTGAAGCTTTCTTT. Full variable domain (outside the CDR3, taken from reference TRBV19 and TRBJ1-1): DGGITQSPKYLFRKEGQNVTLSCEQNLNHDAMYWYRQDPGQGLRLIYYSQIVNDFQKGDIAEGYSVSREKKESFPLTVTSAQKNPTAFYLCASSNTPGSEAFFGQGTRLTVV.

The J gene is TRBJ2-1, the V gene TRBV7-2; 12 nucleotides align to TRBD2. This CDR3 is built from 17 residues. CDR1 is SGHTA, CDR2 FQGNSA, per germline. V was clipped by 2 bases and J by 5 bases; unmatched bases: 7. CDR3: CASSLRSSGGGHNEQFF. The CDR3 DNA is TGTGCCAGCAGCTTACGGTCTAGCGGGGGGGGCCACAATGAGCAGTTCTTC.

The rearrangement joins TRBV27 to TRBJ2-3; tentative D call: TRBD2 (5 bases). Germline V lookup: CDR1 MNHEY, CDR2 SMNVEV (reference sequence). CDR3 length equals 15 residues. V was cut by 9 bases and J by 1 base, with 17 bases left in between. For the CDR3, the DNA is TGTGCCAGTAGCCCCGGGATCTTGGGCACAGATACGCAGTATTTT. This sequence encodes CASSPGILGTDTQYF.

The V gene is TRBV7-9, the J gene TRBJ2-1, with 12 nucleotides matching TRBD1. CDR3 size: 15 residues. Trimming removed 5 bases from V and 6 bases from J; junction bases left unmatched: 5. Germline V gene data show CDR1 as SEHNR and CDR2 as FQNEAQ (reference sequence). CDR3 protein: CASSQGQGAPNEQFF. The CDR3 nucleotides read TGTGCCAGCAGCCAGGGACAGGGGGCGCCCAATGAGCAGTTCTTC.

In its sample, this clonotype was seen a few times. This chain connects TRBV7-9 to TRBJ2-7; the match to TRBD2 covers 10 bases. The CDR3 covers 11 residues. The junction had 2 bases not matched to a gene; V was cut back by 8 bases and J by 7 bases. Germline V gene lookup returns CDR1 SEHNR and CDR2 FQNEAQ (reference sequence). The DNA for the CDR3 is TGTGCCAGCCGGACTAGCGGTGAGCAGTACTTC. This codes for CASRTSGEQYF.

The chain has TRBV25-1 and TRBJ2-5, with 7 bases lining up with TRBD2. The CDR3 length is 13 residues. Germline-derived CDR1 and CDR2 are MGHDK and SYGVNS. Trimming cost V 7 bases and J 2 bases; bases outside gene matches: 4. The CDR3 coding sequence is TGTGCCAGCACCGGGGACTATCAAGAGACCCAGTACTTC. The encoded protein is CASTGDYQETQYF.

In this sample, this clonotype turned up many times. V gene TRBV28 combines with J gene TRBJ1-5; D is undetermined. The CDR3 spans 12 residues. CDR1 MDHEN and CDR2 SYDVKM come from the germline V gene. The V gene lost 7 bases and the J gene lost 7 bases, with 11 bases spanning the gap. In nucleotides, the CDR3 is TGTGCCAGCATGGGGTCTGGGCAGCCCCAGCATTTT. Translation: CASMGSGQPQHF.